Below, 18 T cell receptor beta chains from the same sample are listed, as sequenced in a study of shared clonotypes between healthy human individuals. Assay: immunoSEQ multiplex PCR; the TCRdb copy retains only in-frame clones and omits some. The repertoire has about 2.4 million clones, 90% to 95% of them found once; the top ten carry 0.36%. The sample consisted of naive CD4+ T cells from PBMCs. Indicated subset: CD45RA+ positively selected. These receptors were taken from a man between 18 and 35 years old in good health. Some clones in this sample may be carry-over from other donors' samples.

The chain is built from TRBV6-5 and TRBJ1-2; D unclear. Germline-derived CDR1 and CDR2 are MNHEY and SVGAGI. Trimming pared 6 bases from V and 3 bases from J, leaving 11 bases between. The CDR3 sequence is 13 residues long. CDR3 bases: TGTGCCAGCAGGTCCCGGGGAGACTATGGCTACACCTTC. Translating it yields CASRSRGDYGYTF.

DNA of the CDR3: TGTGCCAGCAGCTTCGGGACTAGCGGGAGGGTCTACGAGCAGTACTTC. Amino acid sequence: CASSFGTSGRVYEQYF. The chain links TRBV7-2 to TRBJ2-7; 16 bases fit TRBD2. The germline V gene encodes CDR1 SGHTA and CDR2 FQGNSA. J was trimmed by 3 bases and V by 3 bases; bases with no gene match: 2. The CDR3 has 16 residues.

There are a few counts of this clone. In DNA, the CDR3 is TGCAGTGCGGGGTCCCAGCATTTT. It translates to CSAGSQHF. The V and J genes are TRBV20-1 and TRBJ1-5, with D unresolved. CDR1 is DFQATT and CDR2 is SNEGSKA in the germline V gene (reference sequence). V was cut by 6 bases and J by 11 bases, with 5 bases left in between. The CDR3 is made up of 8 amino acids.

This clone was seen once. The chain uses TRBV9 and TRBJ2-3; 7 nucleotides line up with TRBD1. V lost 2 bases, J lost 1 base, and 4 bases stayed unmatched. Germline V gene sequence: CDR1 SGDLS, CDR2 YYNGEE. The CDR3 runs 15 residues. CDR3 nucleotide sequence: TGTGCCAGCAGCGTGGACAGGAAAGGCACAGATACGCAGTATTTT. Protein product: CASSVDRKGTDTQYF.

This clone was seen only once. CDR3 protein: CASRPLMWRERTDTQYF. The CDR3 DNA follows: TGTGCCAGCAGGCCTTTAATGTGGCGGGAACGCACAGATACGCAGTATTTT. The rearrangement links TRBV27 to TRBJ2-3; D possibly corresponds to TRBD2 (6 bases). Trimming took off 6 bases at V and 1 base at J, with 20 bases between the two ends. The germline V gene encodes CDR1 MNHEY and CDR2 SMNVEV (reference sequence). This CDR3 contains 17 residues.

The chain joins TRBV29-1 to TRBJ2-4; the match to TRBD1 covers 10 bases. The germline CDR1 and CDR2 sequences are SQVTM and ANQGSEA. Trimming removed 4 bases from V and 9 bases from J; junction bases left unmatched: 9. CDR3 length: 14 amino acids. The CDR3 region has the DNA TGCAGCGTTGCCCCGGGACAGGGGATCAGCATTCAGTACTTC. It yields the protein CSVAPGQGISIQYF.

The gene calls are TRBV28 and TRBJ1-2; D not resolved. The CDR3 loop spans 16 amino acids. Germline V gene data show CDR1 as MDHEN and CDR2 as SYDVKM. Between the trimmed V and J ends, which lost 6 bases and 4 bases, there was a span of 21 bases. CDR3 DNA sequence: TGTGCCAGCAGCCCCAGGACGGGCCTCCTTGTCTATGGCTACACCTTC. This gives the protein CASSPRTGLLVYGYTF.

In regard to this clone: The identical CDR3 is also encoded by other nucleotide sequences in the sample. The chain is built from TRBV5-1 and TRBJ1-2; no clear D gene. Germline V CDR1 and CDR2: SGHRS, YFSETQ. V lost 5 bases to trimming and J lost 4 bases, with 9 bases between them. This CDR3 region has 12 residues. The CDR3 sequence is CASSYDTYGYTF. DNA of the CDR3: TGCGCCAGCAGTTACGACACCTATGGCTACACCTTC.

Remarks on this clone: Other nucleotide sequences in the sample specify the same CDR3. The genes are TRBV20-1 and TRBJ2-3; D is unresolved. CDR3 size: 10 residues. V dropped 5 bases and J dropped 9 bases, with 9 bases sitting between them. The germline CDR1 and CDR2 sequences are DFQATT and SNEGSKA (reference sequence). This chain's CDR3 is CSAAPGTQYF. The CDR3 nucleotides are TGCAGTGCTGCCCCCGGGACGCAGTATTTT.

The chain combines TRBV14 with TRBJ2-7, with 7 bases that match TRBD1. The CDR3 loop spans 16 amino acids. Germline V CDR1 and CDR2: SGHDN, FVKESK. With V trimmed by 2 bases and J by 0 bases, 7 bases remained unmatched. Written as DNA, the CDR3 is TGTGCCAGCAGCCAACCACAGGGGTCTAGCTCCTACGAGCAGTACTTC. It codes for CASSQPQGSSSYEQYF.

The rearrangement uses TRBV7-2 and TRBJ1-2; weak D call: TRBD1 (5 bases). This CDR3 region has 15 residues. Trimming left V 6 bases short and J 6 bases short, with 20 bases between. Germline V gives CDR1 SGHTA, CDR2 FQGNSA. This CDR3 is CASRPQSGYENGYTF. CDR3 sequence (DNA): TGTGCCAGCAGACCCCAGTCAGGGTACGAGAATGGCTACACCTTC.

This clone has only a few counts. The gene calls are TRBV5-5 and TRBJ1-5; 8 bases are shared with TRBD1. Germline CDR1 reads SGHKS; CDR2 reads YYEKEE (reference sequence). This CDR3 region has 12 residues. Germline trimming cut 2 bases from V and 10 bases from J; bases unmatched to any gene: 2. The CDR3 sequence is CASSLDRGPQHF. The CDR3 bases are TGTGCCAGCAGCTTAGACAGGGGACCCCAGCATTTT. The whole variable domain, remainder taken from reference TRBV5-5 and TRBJ1-5, is DAGVTQSPTHLIKTRGQQVTLRCSPISGHKSVSWYQQVLGQGPQFIFQYYEKEERGRGNFPDRFSARQFPNYSSELNVNALLLGDSALYLCASSLDRGPQHFGDGTRLSIL.

V is TRBV7-3 and J is TRBJ2-7; no firm D call. This CDR3 spans 13 amino acids. Looked up from germline, CDR1 is SGHTA and CDR2 is FQGTGA. V lost 5 bases to trimming and J lost 0 bases, with 8 bases between them. The chain's CDR3 is CASSVGNSYEQYF. CDR3 coding DNA: TGTGCCAGCAGCGTCGGAAACTCCTACGAGCAGTACTTC. The whole variable domain, filled in from reference TRBV7-3 and TRBJ2-7, reads GAGVSQTPSNKVTEKGKYVELRCDPISGHTALYWYRQSLGQGPEFLIYFQGTGAADDSGLPNDRFFAVRPEGSVSTLKIQRTERGDSAVYLCASSVGNSYEQYFGPGTRLTVT.

Only one count was recorded for this clone. This rearrangement joins TRBV28 to TRBJ2-3; 10 nucleotides align to TRBD2. This CDR3 spans 14 amino acids. Germline CDR1 MDHEN, CDR2 SYDVKM. The ends lost 8 bases at V and 3 bases at J; junction bases unmatched: 5. The CDR3 DNA reads TGTGCCAGCTTTACTAGCGGGAAGACAGATACGCAGTATTTT. Protein product: CASFTSGKTDTQYF.

A remark on this clone: This CDR3 is also generated by other DNA sequences in the sample. V usage is TRBV6-1 and J usage is TRBJ1-5; D is unclear. This CDR3 is built from 11 residues. CDR1 is MNHNS, CDR2 SASEGT, per germline. The V and J ends lost 3 bases and 6 bases respectively, with 3 bases between them. CDR3 sequence (DNA): TGTGCCAGCAGTGATCCTCAGCCCCAGCATTTT. Translation: CASSDPQPQHF.

The rearrangement joins TRBV10-3 to TRBJ2-7; D assignment may be TRBD1 or TRBD2 (5 bases each). V lost 6 bases to trimming and J lost 8 bases, with 11 bases between them. The CDR3 has 11 residues. Germline values: CDR1 ENHRY, CDR2 SYGVKD. The CDR3 sequence is CAISEGTKQYF. The CDR3 bases are TGTGCCATCAGCGAAGGGACGAAGCAGTACTTC.

The V and J genes are TRBV27 and TRBJ1-6; D is unresolved. The CDR3 consists of 12 residues. Trimming cost V 8 bases and J 10 bases, with 12 bases left between them. CDR1 and CDR2 (germline): MNHEY, SMNVEV (reference sequence). In DNA, the CDR3 is TGTGCCAGCCCCCTTTTTATATCACCCCTCCACTTT. Translating it yields CASPLFISPLHF.

The genes are TRBV2 and TRBJ1-3; tentative D call: TRBD1 (5 bases). CDR3 length: 16 amino acids. CDR1 SNHLY and CDR2 FYNNEI come from the germline V gene. Between the trimmed V and J ends, which lost 8 bases and 2 bases, there was a span of 19 bases. This chain's CDR3 is CASQYIAGRPGNTIYF. The DNA of the CDR3 is TGTGCCAGCCAATACATTGCAGGGCGGCCTGGAAACACCATATATTTT.